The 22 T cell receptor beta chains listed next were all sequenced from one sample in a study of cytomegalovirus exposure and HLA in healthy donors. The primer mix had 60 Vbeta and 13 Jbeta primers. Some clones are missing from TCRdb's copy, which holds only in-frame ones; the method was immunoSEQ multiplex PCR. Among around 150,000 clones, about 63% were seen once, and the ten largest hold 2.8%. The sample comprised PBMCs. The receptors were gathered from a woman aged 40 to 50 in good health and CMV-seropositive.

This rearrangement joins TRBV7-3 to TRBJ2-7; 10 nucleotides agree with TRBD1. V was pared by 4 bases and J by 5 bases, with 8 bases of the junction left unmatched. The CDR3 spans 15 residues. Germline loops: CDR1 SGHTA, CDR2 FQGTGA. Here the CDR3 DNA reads TGTGCCAGCAGCTCTTCCGGGACAGGGGCCCACGAGCAGTACTTC. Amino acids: CASSSSGTGAHEQYF.

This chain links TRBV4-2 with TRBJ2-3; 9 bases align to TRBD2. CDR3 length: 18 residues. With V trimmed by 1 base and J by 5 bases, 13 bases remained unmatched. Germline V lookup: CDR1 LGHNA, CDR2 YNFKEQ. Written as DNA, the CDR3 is TGTGCCAGCAGCCAAGCCGTTTTGGCGGGGGGGCCAGAAGATACGCAGTATTTT. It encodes CASSQAVLAGGPEDTQYF.

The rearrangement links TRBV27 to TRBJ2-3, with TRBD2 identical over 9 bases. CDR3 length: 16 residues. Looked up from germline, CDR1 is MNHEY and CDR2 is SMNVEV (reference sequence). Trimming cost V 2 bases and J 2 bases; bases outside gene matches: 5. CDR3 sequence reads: CASSLGLAGITDTQYF. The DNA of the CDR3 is TGTGCCAGCAGTTTAGGCCTAGCGGGGATCACAGATACGCAGTATTTT.

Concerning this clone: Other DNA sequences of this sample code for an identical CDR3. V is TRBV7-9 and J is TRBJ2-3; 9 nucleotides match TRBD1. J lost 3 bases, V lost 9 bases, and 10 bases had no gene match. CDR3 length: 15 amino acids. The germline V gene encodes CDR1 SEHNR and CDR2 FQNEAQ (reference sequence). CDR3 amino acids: CASSPRDRETDTQYF. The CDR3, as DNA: TGTGCCAGTAGCCCACGGGACAGGGAGACAGATACGCAGTATTTT.

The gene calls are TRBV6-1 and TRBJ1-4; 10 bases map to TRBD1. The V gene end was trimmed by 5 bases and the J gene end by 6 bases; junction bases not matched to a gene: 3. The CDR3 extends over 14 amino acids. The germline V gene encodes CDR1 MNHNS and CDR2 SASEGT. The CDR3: CASSIGQGDEKLFF. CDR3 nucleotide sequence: TGTGCCAGCAGTATAGGACAGGGGGATGAAAAACTGTTTTTT.

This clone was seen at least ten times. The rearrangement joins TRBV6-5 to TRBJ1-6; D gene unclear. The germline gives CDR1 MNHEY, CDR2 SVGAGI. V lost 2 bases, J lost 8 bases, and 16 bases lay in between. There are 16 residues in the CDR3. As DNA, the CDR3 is TGTGCCAGCAGTTACGTGGGAGCGGTGGGTCATTCACCCCTCCACTTT. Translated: CASSYVGAVGHSPLHF.

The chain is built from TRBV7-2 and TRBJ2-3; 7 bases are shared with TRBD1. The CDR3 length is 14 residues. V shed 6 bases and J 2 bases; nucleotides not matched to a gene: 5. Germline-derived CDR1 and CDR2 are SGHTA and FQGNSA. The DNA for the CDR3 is TGTGCCAGCAGACTGGGACAGCACACAGATACGCAGTATTTT. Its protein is CASRLGQHTDTQYF.

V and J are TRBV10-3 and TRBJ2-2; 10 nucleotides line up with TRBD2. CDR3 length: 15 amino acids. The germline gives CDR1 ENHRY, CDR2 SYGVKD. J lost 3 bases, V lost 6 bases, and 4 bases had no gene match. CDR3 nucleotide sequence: TGTGCCATCAGGGCTAGCGGGAGAGACACCGGGGAGCTGTTTTTT. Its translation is CAIRASGRDTGELFF.

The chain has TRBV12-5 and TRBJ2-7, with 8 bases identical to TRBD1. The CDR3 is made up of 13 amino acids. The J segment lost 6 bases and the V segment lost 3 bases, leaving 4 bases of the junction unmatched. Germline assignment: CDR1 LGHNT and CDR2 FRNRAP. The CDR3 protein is CASGFQGAREQYF. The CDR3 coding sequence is TGTGCTAGTGGTTTTCAGGGGGCCCGCGAGCAGTACTTC.

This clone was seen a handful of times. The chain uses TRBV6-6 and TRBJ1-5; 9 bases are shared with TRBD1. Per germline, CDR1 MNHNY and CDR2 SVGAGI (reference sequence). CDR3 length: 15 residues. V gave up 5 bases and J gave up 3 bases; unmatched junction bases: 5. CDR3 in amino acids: CASSRGQGDNQPQHF. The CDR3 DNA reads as TGTGCCAGCAGTAGGGGACAGGGAGACAATCAGCCCCAGCATTTT.

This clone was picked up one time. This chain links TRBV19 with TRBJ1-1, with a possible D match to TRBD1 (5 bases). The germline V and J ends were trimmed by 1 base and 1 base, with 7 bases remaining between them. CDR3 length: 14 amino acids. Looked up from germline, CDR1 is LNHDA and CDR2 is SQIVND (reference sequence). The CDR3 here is CASSIGQSNTEAFF. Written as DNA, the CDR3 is TGTGCCAGTAGTATAGGACAGTCGAACACTGAAGCTTTCTTT.

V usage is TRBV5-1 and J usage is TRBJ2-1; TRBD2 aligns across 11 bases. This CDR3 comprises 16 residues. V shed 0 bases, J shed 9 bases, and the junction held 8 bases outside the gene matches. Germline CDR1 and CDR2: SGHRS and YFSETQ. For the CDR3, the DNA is TGCGCCAGCAGCTTGGCCGTTGGGACTAGCGGAGGTGAGCAGTTCTTC. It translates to CASSLAVGTSGGEQFF. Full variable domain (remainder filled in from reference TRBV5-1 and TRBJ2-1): KAGVTQTPRYLIKTRGQQVTLSCSPISGHRSVSWYQQTPGQGLQFLFEYFSETQRNKGNFPGRFSGRQFSNSRSEMNVSTLELGDSALYLCASSLAVGTSGGEQFFGPGTRLTVL.

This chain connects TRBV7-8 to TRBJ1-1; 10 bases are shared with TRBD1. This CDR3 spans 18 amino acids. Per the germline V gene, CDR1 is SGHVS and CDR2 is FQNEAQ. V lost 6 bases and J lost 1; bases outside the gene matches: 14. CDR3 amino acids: CASRHLGTGVSTNTEAFF. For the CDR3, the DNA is TGTGCCAGCAGACATTTAGGGACAGGGGTCTCGACGAACACTGAAGCTTTCTTT.

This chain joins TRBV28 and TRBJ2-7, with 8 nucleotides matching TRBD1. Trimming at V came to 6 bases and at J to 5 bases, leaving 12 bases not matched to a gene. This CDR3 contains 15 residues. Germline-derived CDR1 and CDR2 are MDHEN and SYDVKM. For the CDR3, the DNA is TGTGCCAGCAGCTACAGGACAGGGAATAGCCACGAGCAGTACTTC. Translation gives CASSYRTGNSHEQYF.

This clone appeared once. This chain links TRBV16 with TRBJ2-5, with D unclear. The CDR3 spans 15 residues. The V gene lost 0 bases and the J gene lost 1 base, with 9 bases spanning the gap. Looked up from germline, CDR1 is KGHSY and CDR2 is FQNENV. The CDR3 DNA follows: TGTGCCAGCAGCCAATCTCGGAGCTCCCAAGAGACCCAGTACTTC. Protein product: CASSQSRSSQETQYF.

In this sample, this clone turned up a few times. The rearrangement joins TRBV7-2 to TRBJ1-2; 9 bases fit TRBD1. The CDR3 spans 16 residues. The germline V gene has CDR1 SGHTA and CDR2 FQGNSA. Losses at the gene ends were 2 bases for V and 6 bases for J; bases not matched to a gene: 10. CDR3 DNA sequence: TGTGCCAGCAGCTTACGAGGTACAGGGGGCGCCGATGGCTACACCTTC. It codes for CASSLRGTGGADGYTF.

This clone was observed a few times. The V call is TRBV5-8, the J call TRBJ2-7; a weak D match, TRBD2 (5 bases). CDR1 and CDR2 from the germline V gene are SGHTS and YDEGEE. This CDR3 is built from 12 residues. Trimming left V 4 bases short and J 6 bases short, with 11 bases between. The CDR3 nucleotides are TGTGCCAGCAGCCCCCCTGGGAGCGAGCAGTACTTC. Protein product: CASSPPGSEQYF.

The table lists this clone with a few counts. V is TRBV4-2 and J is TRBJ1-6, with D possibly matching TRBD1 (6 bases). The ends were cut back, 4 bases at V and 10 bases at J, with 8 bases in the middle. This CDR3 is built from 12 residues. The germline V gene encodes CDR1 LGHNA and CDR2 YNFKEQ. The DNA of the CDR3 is TGTGCCAGCAGCCGGACAGCCTCACCCCTCCACTTT. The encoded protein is CASSRTASPLHF.

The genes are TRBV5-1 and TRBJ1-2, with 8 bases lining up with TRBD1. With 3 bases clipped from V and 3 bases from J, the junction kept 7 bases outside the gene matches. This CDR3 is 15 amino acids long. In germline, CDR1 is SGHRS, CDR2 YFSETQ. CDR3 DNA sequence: TGCGCCAGCAGCTCGCAGGGGGCCGGAGACTATGGCTACACCTTC. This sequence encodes CASSSQGAGDYGYTF.

CDR3 sequence reads: CASSSGTSFEAFF. The CDR3, as DNA: TGTGCCAGCAGTTCCGGGACAAGCTTTGAAGCTTTCTTT. The chain couples TRBV28 to TRBJ1-1, with a tentative D call TRBD1 (6 bases). The V and J ends lost 4 bases and 7 bases respectively, with 13 bases between them. This CDR3 contains 13 residues. CDR1 and CDR2 (germline): MDHEN, SYDVKM.

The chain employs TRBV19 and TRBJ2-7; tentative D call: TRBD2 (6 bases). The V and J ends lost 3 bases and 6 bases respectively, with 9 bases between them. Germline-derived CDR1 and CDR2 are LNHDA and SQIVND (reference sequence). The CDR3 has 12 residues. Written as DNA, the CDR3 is TGTGCCAGTAGTATGTTGGGAGGCGAGCAGTACTTC. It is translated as CASSMLGGEQYF.

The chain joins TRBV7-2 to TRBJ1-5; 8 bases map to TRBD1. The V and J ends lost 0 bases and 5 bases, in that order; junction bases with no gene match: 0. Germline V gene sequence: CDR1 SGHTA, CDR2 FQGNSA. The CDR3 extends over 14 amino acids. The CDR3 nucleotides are TGTGCCAGCAGCTTAGCGGACAGGGATCAGCCCCAGCATTTT. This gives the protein CASSLADRDQPQHF.